This T cell receptor beta chain was found in a study of blood T cell repertoires in COVID-19. About the research overall: The samples span acute and convalescent COVID-19 from the United States, Italy and Spain. The analysed material was cDNA or gDNA that came from T cells, B-cell-depleted T cells, or PBMCs.

The CDR3 loop spans 16 amino acids. Germline CDR1 SGHTA, CDR2 FQGTGA. The junction had 8 bases not matched to a gene; V was cut back by 5 bases and J by 2 bases. Source study methods: Estimated nucleated cell counts came from reference gene primer amplification. Using immunoSEQ multiplex PCR, the repertoire was profiled, and TCRdb retains in-frame clones only, with some absent. V and J calls and clone size are given by that table; D and trimming were obtained from the DNA. The sample lists 120,000 or so clones, over 80% occurring once. This TCR was sampled from a man aged 55 to 70 with acute or convalescent COVID-19. The chain employs TRBV7-3 and TRBJ1-1; 10 positions match TRBD1. The specimen was peripheral blood. The CDR3 loop is CASSVTGGHYNTEAFF. The CDR3 nucleotides read TGTGCCAGCAGCGTGACAGGGGGCCATTATAACACTGAAGCTTTCTTT.